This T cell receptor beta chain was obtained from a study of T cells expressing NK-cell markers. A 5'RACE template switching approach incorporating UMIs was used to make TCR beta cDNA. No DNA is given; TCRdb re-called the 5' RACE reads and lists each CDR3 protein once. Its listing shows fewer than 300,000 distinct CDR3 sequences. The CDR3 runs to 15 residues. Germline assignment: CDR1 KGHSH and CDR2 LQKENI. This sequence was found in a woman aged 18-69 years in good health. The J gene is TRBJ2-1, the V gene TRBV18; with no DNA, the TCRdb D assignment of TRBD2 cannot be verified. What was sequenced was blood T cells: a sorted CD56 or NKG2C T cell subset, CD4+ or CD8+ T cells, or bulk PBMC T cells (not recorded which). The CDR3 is CASSLGSGSIDEQFF. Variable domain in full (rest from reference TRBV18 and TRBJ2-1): NAGVMQNPRHLVRRRGQEARLRCSPMKGHSHVYWYRQLPEEGLKFMVYLQKENIIDESGMPKERFSAEFPKEGPSILRIQQVVRGDSAAYFCASSLGSGSIDEQFFGPGTRLTVL.